Included here is one TCR beta chain sequence, with context. Its antigen is not known. This specimen belongs to a study of cytomegalovirus exposure and HLA in healthy donors. Looking at the study overall: The 120 validation repertoires matched the 666 first-cohort repertoires in platform, a later analysis reported. Findings of the study overall: Across donors, most TCRs were seen rarely, yet some public ones were widespread. Overall, around 150 TCR beta chains were annotated as cytomegalovirus-associated.

The assay was immunoSEQ multiplex PCR, and TCRdb's table has in-frame clones only and misses some. The sample lists 70,000 to 75,000 clones; 94% were seen once. The V end was cut by 2 bases, the J end by 4 bases, with 11 bases between. The CDR3 consists of 14 residues. Germline assignment: CDR1 SNHLY and CDR2 FYNNEI. The sequenced sample consisted of PBMCs. The clonotype was recovered from a woman aged 18-30 years in good health and CMV-seronegative. The chain uses TRBV2 and TRBJ1-1; D remains unclear. DNA of the CDR3: TGTGCCAGCAGTGAATGGGCAGAAGGCACTGAAGCTTTCTTT. It translates to CASSEWAEGTEAFF. Looking up the rest from reference TRBV2 and TRBJ1-1 gives the full variable domain: EPEVTQTPSHQVTQMGQEVILRCVPISNHLYFYWYRQILGQKVEFLVSFYNNEISEKSEIFDDQFSVERPDGSNFTLKIRSTKLEDSAMYFCASSEWAEGTEAFFGQGTRLTVV.